This TCR beta chain was recovered during a study of blood T cell repertoires in COVID-19. Study-level information: Some COVID-19 samples were acute and others convalescent; all came from the United States, Italy and Spain. The analysed material was cDNA or gDNA that came from T cells, B-cell-depleted T cells, or PBMCs.

Original analysis: How many nucleated cells were present was estimated from reference gene primer amplification. Only in-frame clones appear in the TCRdb table, and some are missing; sequencing was by immunoSEQ multiplex PCR. The V and J calls and clone size come from that table; D and trimming were worked out from the DNA. The top ten clones hold more than 13% of a sample with 34,000 or so clones, around 90% of them seen once. Trimming cost V 1 base and J 0 bases; bases outside gene matches: 8. In germline, CDR1 is KGHSH, CDR2 LQKENI. This CDR3 spans 18 amino acids. The sequence derives from a man between 60 and 75 years old with active COVID-19. Sequencing was done on a sample of peripheral blood. The chain uses TRBV18 and TRBJ2-7, with 11 nucleotides matching TRBD2. The CDR3, as DNA: TGTGCCAGCTCACCACTCGGGACTAGCGGAGGGGGCTCCTACGAGCAGTACTTC. Translating it yields CASSPLGTSGGGSYEQYF.